The rows below give T cell receptor beta chains drawn from one sample of a study of T cell responses to AZD1222 COVID-19 vaccine. Data came from immunoSEQ multiplex PCR; TCRdb stores just in-frame clones and leaves some out. The table shows over 75,000 clones, with around 85% occurring only once. Material: peripheral blood, obtained 28 days after the second AZD1222 dose. The receptors were gathered from an adult who received the AZD1222 COVID-19 vaccine. Both conserved end residues are part of each CDR3. A D gene is named only where the DNA matches it firmly. Clone size appears in some rows only: once, few, many, or a class for an expanded clone.

cdr3_length j_call v_call clone_size d_call cdr3_nt cdr3_aa
16 TRBJ2-5 TRBV7-9 - TRBD1 TGTGCCAGCAGCTTGGGGACAGGGGGGCCGTGGGAGACCCAGTACTTC CASSLGTGGPWETQYF
14 TRBJ1-2 TRBV18 - - TGTGCCAGCTCACCACCAGGGGGGATCTATGGCTACACCTTC CASSPPGGIYGYTF
15 TRBJ1-2 TRBV5-1 - - TGCGCCAGCAGCTTGGTACAGGGCACTAACTATGGCTACACCTTC CASSLVQGTNYGYTF
22 TRBJ2-5 TRBV10-1 - TRBD2 TGCGCCAGCAGTGAGCCACCCAGGGTAGCGGGGGGGGTGAGGGACAAAATAGAGACCCAGTACTTC CASSEPPRVAGGVRDKIETQYF
11 TRBJ2-7 TRBV12-3/TRBV12-4 - - TGTGCCAGCAGGGGAGCCTACGAGCAGTACTTC CASRGAYEQYF
16 TRBJ1-1 TRBV3-1/TRBV3-2 - - TGTGCCAGCAGCCGGTCTGGGTTTTCGGGGAACACTGAAGCTTTCTTT CASSRSGFSGNTEAFF
12 TRBJ2-3 TRBV7-3 - - TGTGCCAGCAGCTTAAGGGGCCATACGCAGTATTTT CASSLRGHTQYF
16 TRBJ2-5 TRBV15 - - TGTGCCACCAGCAGAGACGCGGGGCCGACGCAAGAGACCCAGTACTTC CATSRDAGPTQETQYF
12 TRBJ1-1 TRBV19 few - TGTGCCAGTAGTCTAAGGAACACTGAAGCTTTCTTT CASSLRNTEAFF
13 TRBJ1-2 TRBV2 - TRBD1 TGTGCCAGCAGTTCTCAGGGGGCGCTTGGCTACACCTTC CASSSQGALGYTF
16 TRBJ2-7 TRBV5-1 - - TGCGCCAGCAGCTTAGGTAGGGTAAGAACCCCGTACGAGCAGTACTTC CASSLGRVRTPYEQYF
13 TRBJ2-2 TRBV12-3/TRBV12-4 - - TGTGCCAGCAGTTCTACGGGCACCGGGGAGCTGTTTTTT CASSSTGTGELFF
13 TRBJ1-6 TRBV9 - - TGTGCCAGGCCGGGAAGAAATAATTCACCCCTCCACTTT CARPGRNNSPLHF
15 TRBJ1-2 TRBV6-1 once TRBD1 TGTGCCAGCAGCTCTAAGACAGGGGGTGACTATGGCTACACCTTC CASSSKTGGDYGYTF
14 TRBJ2-2 TRBV5-1 - - TGCGCCAGCGGAGGGGCGGCGAGCACCGGGGAGCTGTTTTTT CASGGAASTGELFF
15 TRBJ2-1 TRBV7-7 few - TGTGCTAGCAGCAAATCACAGAGCTCCTACAATGAGCAGTTCTTC CASSKSQSSYNEQFF
16 TRBJ2-1 TRBV5-6 - TRBD1 TGTGCCAGCAGCTGGGTGGACAGGGACATTAACAATGAGCAGTTCTTC CASSWVDRDINNEQFF
15 TRBJ2-3 TRBV27 - TRBD2 TGTGCCAGCAGCTCCACTAGCGGGGTTCTCGGTACGCAGTATTTT CASSSTSGVLGTQYF
15 TRBJ1-2 TRBV7-9 - - TGTGCCAGCAGCTTAGGGGGCAGCCCCTCCATGAGCTACACCTTC CASSLGGSPSMSYTF
15 TRBJ1-2 TRBV7-9 - - TGTGCCAGCAGCTTAGGGCTGGGTAACAACTATGGCTACACCTTC CASSLGLGNNYGYTF
13 TRBJ1-2 TRBV5-4 - - TGTGCCAGCAGCTTGCGGAGGGGGTATGGCTACACCTTC CASSLRRGYGYTF
14 TRBJ1-2 TRBV5-1 - - TGCGCCAGCAGCTTGCGCCTGGGGGACTATGGCTACACCTTC CASSLRLGDYGYTF
13 TRBJ2-7 TRBV12-3/TRBV12-4 - TRBD2 TGTGCCAGCGGAAGCGGGGGGACCTACGAGCAGTACTTC CASGSGGTYEQYF
14 TRBJ2-2 TRBV19 - - TGTGCCAGTAGTTCCGGGATATCTACCGGGGAGCTGTTTTTT CASSSGISTGELFF
16 TRBJ2-5 TRBV7-8 - - TGTGCCACCCAGAGAAACCCAGGGAGCCACCAAGAGACCCAGTACTTC CATQRNPGSHQETQYF
16 TRBJ1-3 TRBV20-1 - - TGCAGTGCTAGTACAGGGTCTTACTCCTCTGGAAACACCATATATTTT CSASTGSYSSGNTIYF
15 TRBJ2-4 TRBV7-2 - - TGTGCCAGCAGCTTAAGTAGCGGAGCCAAAAACATTCAGTACTTC CASSLSSGAKNIQYF
12 TRBJ2-3 TRBV7-9 - TRBD1 TGTGCCAGCAGGGCGACAGGGGATACGCAGTATTTT CASRATGDTQYF
15 TRBJ1-1 TRBV7-9 - - TGTGCCAGCACCATACGAGGGGCGCTGAACACTGAAGCTTTCTTT CASTIRGALNTEAFF
15 TRBJ2-2 TRBV7-9 once TRBD1 TGTGCCAGCAGCTTAGATACAGGGGTCACCGGGGAGCTGTTTTTT CASSLDTGVTGELFF
16 TRBJ1-4 TRBV9 - - TGTGCCAGCAGCGTCTCAGACAGACCAACTAATGAAAAACTGTTTTTT CASSVSDRPTNEKLFF
18 TRBJ2-7 TRBV9 - TRBD2 TGTGCCAGCAGCGTAGGGACTAGCGGGGGGACCTTATACTACGAGCAGTACTTC CASSVGTSGGTLYYEQYF